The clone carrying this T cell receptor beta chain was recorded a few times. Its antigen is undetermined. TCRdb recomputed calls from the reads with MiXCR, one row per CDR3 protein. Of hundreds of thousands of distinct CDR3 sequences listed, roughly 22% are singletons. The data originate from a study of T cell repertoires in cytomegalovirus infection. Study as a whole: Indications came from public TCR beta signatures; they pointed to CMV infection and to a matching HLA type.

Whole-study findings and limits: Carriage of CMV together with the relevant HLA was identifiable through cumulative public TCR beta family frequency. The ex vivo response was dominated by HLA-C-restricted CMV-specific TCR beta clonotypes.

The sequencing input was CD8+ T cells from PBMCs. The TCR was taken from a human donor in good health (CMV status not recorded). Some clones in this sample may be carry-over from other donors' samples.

The CDR3 DNA follows: TGTGCCAGCAGTTTAGAGGACGGCAGGGAAGAGACCCAGTACTTC. Translated, it gives CASSLEDGREETQYF. V is TRBV12-3 or TRBV12-4 and J is TRBJ2-5; perhaps TRBD1 as D (5 bases). The V gene lost 1 base and the J gene lost 3 bases, with 12 bases spanning the gap. The CDR3 runs 15 residues.